This T cell receptor (beta chain) was identified during a study of early T cells in non-severe SARS-CoV-2 infection (dated by TCRdb to the early 2020s). Background for the entire study: Bulk RNA from unsorted whole blood was used for TCR sequencing, so alpha and beta chains could not be paired. Here is what the overall study found, with its caveats: VDJdb matching was skewed toward anti-spike CD8 responses and likely underestimated virus-specific expansions, missing private and CD4 specificities.

The library came from 5' RACE. Sequencing instrument: NextSeq 500. Unique molecular identifiers were attached to individual cDNA molecules in the TCR library protocol so that sequencing error and PCR bias could be corrected. Sequencing covered both TCR alpha and beta chains, and within each sample the abundances of alpha and beta sequences were tightly co-correlated. As for how the authors treated the data: Decombinator V4 was used to annotate TCR sequences for V gene, J gene and CDR3. Expanded TCRs were defined as changing significantly between any two time points under a Poisson model with p below 0.0001. Abundances of TCRs were expressed as counts per million after normalisation to the total number of TCRs sequenced in each sample. MAIT TCRs were defined by TRAV1-2 paired with TRAJ12, TRAJ20 or TRAJ33, and iNKT TCRs by TRAV10 paired with TRAJ18. VDJdb, accessed 1 November 2021, was searched for CMV, EBV and SARS-CoV-2 annotated TCRs, excluding TCRs annotated for multiple antigens. TCRdb reprocessed the public reads (quality trimming at Q25 with fastp, clone calling with MiXCR) and kept in-frame beta chains. Each record represents a unique CDR3 protein, reported with the most common genes and DNA among its rows. TCRdb, not the authors, supplied the V and J calls. The sample table records about 46,000 distinct CDR3 sequences; 5% to 5.5% of these occur just once. The ten largest clonotypes hold 5% to 5.5% of the sample.

Set within a cohort of healthcare workers in London, UK, this nested case-control study involved weekly PCR testing of nasopharyngeal swabs along with blood sampling. Healthcare workers were recruited during the week of the UK lockdown, between 23 and 31 March 2020, and followed weekly for up to roughly 15 weeks. This clonotype has ten or more counts. It lacks a known antigen. No much larger clonotype is one base removed from it; base qualities were not supplied. Via the germline V gene, CDR1 is MDHEN and CDR2 SYDVKM. Its CDR3 holds 12 amino acids, cysteine through phenylalanine. Of all the DNA, just the CDR3 is kept, 36 bases in frame from base 1. Clipping removes 9 bases from V and 4 bases from J, with 1 as the unmatched junction base count.

The origin of this receptor is an adult who was a healthcare worker with PCR-confirmed SARS-CoV-2 infection or an uninfected control (not recorded which). The source was whole blood, collected at baseline. This sequence uses TRBV28 and TRBJ2-3; the central 10 bases match TRBD1. The CDR3 protein sequence reads: CARGQGPDTQYF. The DNA is as follows: TGTGCCAGGGGACAGGGGCCAGATACGCAGTATTTT.